Presented here are 31 T cell receptor beta chains from one specimen sequenced in a study of siplizumab effects on memory and regulatory T cells. TCRdb's table, derived via immunoSEQ multiplex PCR, lists solely in-frame clones and lacks some. The table includes about 56,000 clones, 95% to 98% detected once. Sequencing was carried out using naive CD8+ T cells sorted from blood. The source of these receptors is a human donor in good health.

The V call is TRBV25-1, the J call TRBJ1-1; possibly TRBD1 for D (5 bases). The ends were cut back, 2 bases at V and 5 bases at J, with 12 bases in the middle. CDR1 is MGHDK and CDR2 is SYGVNS in the germline V gene. CDR3 length equals 14 residues. This CDR3 is CASSEPGGGTEAFF. In DNA form, the CDR3 reads TGTGCCAGCAGTGAACCCGGGGGGGGAACTGAAGCTTTCTTT.

The chain joins TRBV4-2 to TRBJ2-7; D is undetermined. V gave up 0 bases and J gave up 2 bases, with 5 bases separating them. The CDR3 length is 13 residues. Germline values: CDR1 LGHNA, CDR2 YNFKEQ. CDR3 amino acids: CASSQELTYEQYF. Here the CDR3 DNA reads TGTGCCAGCAGCCAAGAACTCACCTACGAGCAGTACTTC.

V gene TRBV7-9 combines with J gene TRBJ2-1; no clear D gene. CDR1 and CDR2 from the germline V gene are SEHNR and FQNEAQ (reference sequence). The ends were cut back, 6 bases at V and 8 bases at J, with 8 bases in the middle. The CDR3 is 11 amino acids. CDR3 protein: CASRYVDEQFF. The CDR3 nucleotides are TGTGCCAGCAGGTATGTGGATGAGCAGTTCTTC.

This chain connects TRBV4-1 to TRBJ1-1; maybe TRBD1 (5 bases). With 2 bases removed from V and 4 bases from J, the gap between germline ends came to 8 bases. The CDR3 spans 13 residues. The germline CDR1 and CDR2 sequences are MGHRA and YSYEKL. CDR3 sequence reads: CASSQYRSTEAFF. The CDR3 bases are TGCGCCAGCAGCCAATACAGGAGCACTGAAGCTTTCTTT.

The chain joins TRBV25-1 to TRBJ2-7, with a possible D match to TRBD1 (6 bases). V was shortened by 6 bases and J by 2 bases, with 14 bases between the two germline ends. CDR1 MGHDK and CDR2 SYGVNS come from the germline V gene. This CDR3 spans 14 amino acids. The CDR3 nucleotides read TGTGCCAGCAGCCCTTTGGACAGAGCCTACGAGCAGTACTTC. Translated: CASSPLDRAYEQYF.

This clone showed up just a few times. The chain combines TRBV6-5 with TRBJ2-7, with 7 bases identical to TRBD1. After removal of 5 bases from V and 5 bases from J, the junction contained 3 bases not matched to a gene. In germline, CDR1 is MNHEY, CDR2 SVGAGI. The CDR3 length is 12 residues. As DNA, the CDR3 is TGTGCCAGCAGTCCCCAGGGGGACGAGCAGTACTTC. Translating gives CASSPQGDEQYF.

This clone was found once. The rearrangement joins TRBV5-1 to TRBJ2-1; possible D gene TRBD1, 5 bases. This CDR3 spans 15 amino acids. Trimming shortened V by 10 bases and J by 0 bases, and 17 bases separated the two germline ends. Germline V gives CDR1 SGHRS, CDR2 YFSETQ. The CDR3 here is CASTIDRSSYNEQFF. CDR3 in DNA: TGCGCCTCTACAATAGACAGAAGCTCCTACAATGAGCAGTTCTTC.

The chain links TRBV6-5 to TRBJ2-3; D is possibly TRBD1 (6 bases). The V gene lost 2 bases and the J gene lost 2 bases, with 11 bases spanning the gap. CDR1 and CDR2 (germline): MNHEY, SVGAGI. CDR3 length: 15 residues. The DNA of the CDR3 is TGTGCCAGCAGTTACCAAGGGGGATTCACAGATACGCAGTATTTT. Its translation: CASSYQGGFTDTQYF.

This clone was seen a few times. The chain recombines TRBV2 with TRBJ1-5; D is uncertain. Germline lookup yields CDR1 SNHLY and CDR2 FYNNEI. CDR3 length equals 12 residues. V gave up 6 bases and J gave up 3 bases, with 6 bases separating them. The CDR3 here is CASSYPNQPQHF. CDR3 sequence (DNA): TGTGCCAGCAGCTATCCCAATCAGCCCCAGCATTTT.

This clone came up once. The chain employs TRBV19 and TRBJ2-1; 9 bases fit TRBD1. This CDR3 contains 15 residues. The junction had 6 bases not matched to a gene; V was cut back by 5 bases and J by 4 bases. Germline loops: CDR1 LNHDA, CDR2 SQIVND (reference sequence). In DNA, the CDR3 is TGTGCCAGTAGTGTCGACAGGGGGGCTTACAATGAGCAGTTCTTC. It yields the protein CASSVDRGAYNEQFF.

This chain joins TRBV28 and TRBJ2-5; 9 bases align to TRBD2. This CDR3 region has 15 residues. Germline CDR1 MDHEN, CDR2 SYDVKM. Trimming took 2 bases from V and 4 from J; bases not matched to a gene: 5. CDR3 loop: CASSLGGRAGETQYF. The DNA for the CDR3 is TGTGCCAGCAGTTTAGGCGGGAGGGCAGGAGAGACCCAGTACTTC.

The chain joins TRBV19 to TRBJ2-1, with D perhaps matching TRBD1 or TRBD2 (5 bases each). Germline CDR1 LNHDA, CDR2 SQIVND (reference sequence). Trimming removed 3 bases from V and 4 bases from J, with 13 bases in between. The length of the CDR3 is 15 residues. The DNA for the CDR3 is TGTGCCAGTAGTATCGGGGCGGTTCGATACAATGAGCAGTTCTTC. Protein: CASSIGAVRYNEQFF.

This chain uses TRBV19 with TRBJ1-5; D perhaps matches TRBD1 (5 bases). Germline-derived CDR1 and CDR2 are LNHDA and SQIVND (reference sequence). This CDR3 contains 13 residues. V lost 5 bases and J 12 bases, leaving 17 bases between the germline ends. The CDR3 DNA reads as TGTGCCAGTAGTTACGGGACCCCGAGTCTCCAGCATTTT. This codes for CASSYGTPSLQHF.

The chain is built from TRBV28 and TRBJ2-1, with 8 positions matching TRBD1. The CDR3 totals 13 residues. V gave up 4 bases and J gave up 8 bases; unmatched junction bases: 4. Germline V gene sequence: CDR1 MDHEN, CDR2 SYDVKM. DNA of the CDR3: TGTGCCAGCAGTTCAGGGGGCGAGGATGAGCAGTTCTTC. It is translated as CASSSGGEDEQFF.

The chain combines TRBV5-4 with TRBJ1-1; the D is unclear. V was pared by 2 bases and J by 4 bases, with 9 bases between. Germline V gives CDR1 SGHNT, CDR2 YYREEE (reference sequence). The CDR3 contains 13 residues. CDR3 region: CASSLVDTTEAFF. In nucleotides, the CDR3 is TGTGCCAGCAGCTTAGTAGACACCACTGAAGCTTTCTTT.

Only one count was recorded for this clone. The rearrangement uses TRBV6-5 and TRBJ2-3; D is ambiguous. V lost 0 bases, J lost 2 bases, and 6 bases lay in between. Germline V lookup: CDR1 MNHEY, CDR2 SVGAGI. This CDR3 is 14 amino acids long. CDR3 nucleotide sequence: TGTGCCAGCAGTTACTCGACTGACACAGATACGCAGTATTTT. Protein sequence: CASSYSTDTDTQYF.

This chain uses TRBV25-1 with TRBJ2-1, with TRBD2 identical over 7 bases. The CDR3 has 14 residues. CDR1 and CDR2 from the germline V gene are MGHDK and SYGVNS. Trimming cost V 2 bases and J 7 bases; bases outside gene matches: 5. The DNA for the CDR3 is TGTGCCAGCAGTGAAGGGGGAGGGCCAAATGAGCAGTTCTTC. Its translation: CASSEGGGPNEQFF.

The V gene is TRBV19, the J gene TRBJ1-1; 8 bases fit TRBD1. Germline CDR1 and CDR2: LNHDA and SQIVND (reference sequence). Losses at the gene ends were 7 bases for V and 6 bases for J; bases not matched to a gene: 10. CDR3 length: 14 residues. CDR3 nucleotides: TGTGCCAGTATTCAGGACAGGGACACCCCTGAAGCTTTCTTT. The encoded protein is CASIQDRDTPEAFF.

The chain joins TRBV4-1 to TRBJ2-1; 11 nucleotides align to TRBD2. CDR3 length: 18 residues. The V segment lost 4 bases and the J segment 4 bases; nucleotides outside the gene matches: 12. The germline V gene has CDR1 MGHRA and CDR2 YSYEKL. Written as DNA, the CDR3 is TGCGCCAGCAGCCGGGCTCCAGGGGGACTAGCGGCGTACAATGAGCAGTTCTTC. Protein sequence: CASSRAPGGLAAYNEQFF.

V is TRBV13 and J is TRBJ1-1; D ambiguous. Germline CDR1 and CDR2: PRHDT and FYEKMQ (reference sequence). The CDR3 loop spans 13 amino acids. Trimming removed 3 bases at V and 3 bases at J, with 8 bases between. CDR3 DNA sequence: TGTGCCAGCAGCTTTCTAGAGGACACTGAAGCTTTCTTT. Protein sequence: CASSFLEDTEAFF.

The rearrangement links TRBV15 to TRBJ1-1, with unresolved D. Trimming took 1 base from V and 1 from J, leaving 10 bases between them. Per the germline V gene, CDR1 is LNHNV and CDR2 is YYDKDF (reference sequence). The CDR3 extends over 15 amino acids. CDR3 residues: CATSRGVGRNTEAFF. CDR3 DNA: TGTGCCACCAGCAGAGGCGTCGGGAGGAACACTGAAGCTTTCTTT.

The chain uses TRBV7-9 and TRBJ1-2; possible D gene TRBD1, 6 bases. Trimming cost V 0 bases and J 4 bases, with 9 bases left between them. The CDR3 length is 14 residues. From germline, CDR1 is SEHNR and CDR2 FQNEAQ (reference sequence). CDR3 nucleotides: TGTGCCAGCAGCTTAGCGGGGGGGCTCTATGGCTACACCTTC. The encoded protein is CASSLAGGLYGYTF.

The rearrangement joins TRBV29-1 to TRBJ2-2, with TRBD1 matching 8 bases. The CDR3 runs 13 residues. Germline values: CDR1 SQVTM, CDR2 ANQGSEA. Trimming took 7 bases from V and 5 from J; bases not matched to a gene: 6. The CDR3 region is CSGGTGSTGELFF. The DNA for the CDR3 is TGCAGCGGTGGGACAGGTTCGACCGGGGAGCTGTTTTTT.

This clone is a singleton in its sample. One end of the junction is discordant with germline, which a read error may explain. V and J are TRBV9 and TRBJ2-3; D gene unclear. This CDR3 region has 14 residues. CDR1 is SGDLS, CDR2 YYNGEE, per germline. The CDR3 DNA is TGTGCCGGCAGCCTTGATACTAGCACAGATACGCAGTATTTT. Protein: CAGSLDTSTDTQYF.

This sequence joins TRBV6-5 and TRBJ2-7; D unclear. CDR3 size: 13 residues. Per the germline V gene, CDR1 is MNHEY and CDR2 is SVGAGI. The V gene lost 3 bases and the J gene lost 6 bases, with 12 bases spanning the gap. CDR3 nucleotides: TGTGCCAGCAGTTATCAGTCTCCGGGCGAGCAGTACTTC. This translates into CASSYQSPGEQYF.

The chain uses TRBV7-9 and TRBJ1-2; maybe TRBD1 (5 bases). Germline-derived CDR1 and CDR2 are SEHNR and FQNEAQ (reference sequence). The CDR3 covers 13 residues. Deletions cut 1 base from V and 6 bases from J, with 9 bases between. In nucleotides, the CDR3 is TGTGCCAGCAGCTTAGGGGGCGGCGATGGCTACACCTTC. Its translation is CASSLGGGDGYTF. Full variable domain (rest looked up from reference TRBV7-9 and TRBJ1-2): DTGVSQNPRHKITKRGQNVTFRCDPISEHNRLYWYRQTLGQGPEFLTYFQNEAQLEKSRLLSDRFSAERPKGSFSTLEIQRTEQGDSAMYLCASSLGGGDGYTFGSGTRLTVV.

This clone is a singleton in its sample. The chain recombines TRBV30 with TRBJ1-3; 7 bases agree with TRBD1. V lost 3 bases to trimming and J lost 3 bases; unmatched junction nucleotides: 5. This CDR3 region has 14 residues. CDR1 GTSNPN and CDR2 SVGIG come from the germline V gene (reference sequence). CDR3 in amino acids: CAWSTGDIGNTIYF. The CDR3, as DNA: TGTGCCTGGAGCACAGGGGACATTGGAAACACCATATATTTT.

The sample holds a few counts of this clone. V is TRBV7-9 and J is TRBJ1-5, with 7 positions matching TRBD1. Germline values: CDR1 SEHNR, CDR2 FQNEAQ (reference sequence). J lost 5 bases, V lost 5 bases, and 9 bases had no gene match. This CDR3 is built from 15 residues. CDR3 residues: CASSSDREGDQPQHF. CDR3 nucleotides: TGTGCCAGCAGCAGTGACAGGGAGGGGGATCAGCCCCAGCATTTT.

V gene TRBV9 combines with J gene TRBJ1-2; D gene uncertain. This CDR3 is built from 15 residues. CDR1 is SGDLS, CDR2 YYNGEE, per germline. V lost 0 bases, J lost 0 bases, and 9 bases lay in between. The CDR3 bases are TGTGCCAGCAGCGTAGGATGGGGAGCTAACTATGGCTACACCTTC. This translates into CASSVGWGANYGYTF.

The CDR3 sequence is CASSLGTGGTEAFF. The CDR3 bases are TGCGCCAGCAGCTTGGGGACAGGGGGCACTGAAGCTTTCTTT. The rearrangement joins TRBV5-1 to TRBJ1-1, with 10 positions matching TRBD1. Per the germline V gene, CDR1 is SGHRS and CDR2 is YFSETQ. V lost 0 bases, J lost 4 bases, and 0 bases stayed unmatched. This CDR3 region has 14 residues.

This chain links TRBV6-6 with TRBJ2-2; a possible D gene is TRBD2 (5 bases). The CDR3 runs 12 residues. Trimming removed 8 bases at V and 4 bases at J, with 8 bases between. Per the germline V gene, CDR1 is MNHNY and CDR2 is SVGAGI (reference sequence). The CDR3: CASGLSTGELFF. The CDR3 coding sequence is TGTGCCAGCGGACTGAGCACCGGGGAGCTGTTTTTT.